Listed here are 21 T cell receptor beta chains from one sample, sequenced in a study of T cells after yellow fever vaccination. From the 5' RACE reads, TCRdb called clonotypes with MiXCR, one entry per CDR3 protein. The data hold tens of thousands of distinct CDR3 sequences, with about 7% observed a single time. Sequenced material: CD8+ T cells sorted from PBMCs, taken 15 days after the yellow fever booster vaccination. The receptors shown here come from a young man who received the YFV17D yellow fever vaccine.

This clonotype was seen repeatedly, ten times or more. The chain carries TRBV2 and TRBJ2-1; TRBD1 matches at 7 bases. This CDR3 has 12 residues. V gave up 3 bases and J gave up 9 bases; unmatched junction bases: 2. Germline CDR1 and CDR2: SNHLY and FYNNEI. The CDR3 DNA follows: TGTGCCAGCAGTGATGAGGGGGCTGAGCAGTTCTTC. Encoded protein: CASSDEGAEQFF.

J is TRBJ2-4 and V is TRBV5-5; D remains unclear. The CDR3 runs to 14 residues. From germline, CDR1 is SGHKS and CDR2 YYEKEE (reference sequence). V gave up 2 bases and J gave up 0 bases, with 6 bases separating them. This chain's CDR3 is CASSFELAKNIQYF. CDR3 nucleotides: TGTGCCAGCAGCTTCGAACTAGCCAAAAACATTCAGTACTTC.

This clonotype was seen ten or more times. The V gene is TRBV5-6, the J gene TRBJ2-2, with 7 nucleotides matching TRBD1. The CDR3 runs 14 residues. CDR1 and CDR2 (germline): SGHDT, YYEEEE. The ends lost 5 bases at V and 4 bases at J; junction bases unmatched: 5. CDR3 sequence reads: CASRDRVSTGELFF. As DNA, the CDR3 is TGTGCCAGCAGAGACAGGGTGAGCACCGGGGAGCTGTTTTTT.

This sequence joins TRBV10-1 and TRBJ2-3; 8 positions match TRBD2. The CDR3 extends over 15 amino acids. The V and J ends lost 3 bases and 2 bases, in that order; junction bases with no gene match: 4. The germline V gene encodes CDR1 WNHNN and CDR2 SYGVQD (reference sequence). The CDR3 spells CASSDRLATTDTQYF. DNA for the CDR3: TGCGCCAGCAGTGACCGACTAGCGACCACAGATACGCAGTATTTT.

The sample holds a few counts of this clonotype. V and J are TRBV27 and TRBJ1-6; D is undetermined. Germline lookup yields CDR1 MNHEY and CDR2 SMNVEV (reference sequence). Deletions cut 4 bases from V and 3 bases from J, with 7 bases between. The CDR3 covers 14 residues. DNA for the CDR3: TGTGCCAGCAGTTCCAGCTTCTATAATTCACCCCTCCACTTT. It codes for CASSSSFYNSPLHF.

This clonotype has ten or more counts. The chain employs TRBV20-1 and TRBJ2-3, with 11 bases that match TRBD2. This CDR3 is 18 amino acids long. The germline V gene encodes CDR1 DFQATT and CDR2 SNEGSKA (reference sequence). V gave up 1 base and J gave up 0 bases; unmatched junction bases: 9. The CDR3 is CSARGAGTSGASTDTQYF. The CDR3 DNA follows: TGCAGTGCTAGAGGTGCCGGGACTAGCGGAGCTAGCACAGATACGCAGTATTTT.

This clonotype has ten or more counts. J is TRBJ1-2 and V is TRBV6-5, with no clear D. V lost 2 bases to trimming and J lost 0 bases, with 7 bases between them. Germline values: CDR1 MNHEY, CDR2 SVGAGI. CDR3 size: 14 residues. The CDR3 sequence is CASSYDRSNYGYTF. The CDR3 DNA follows: TGTGCCAGCAGTTACGATCGGTCTAACTATGGCTACACCTTC.

In its sample, this clonotype was seen many times. The rearrangement links TRBV11-2 to TRBJ2-1; maybe TRBD2 (6 bases). Germline V lookup: CDR1 SGHAT, CDR2 FQNNGV. This CDR3 has 12 residues. The V end was cut by 4 bases, the J end by 15 bases, with 16 bases between. CDR3 in DNA: TGTGCCAGCAGCTACCCGGGACTTGATCCGTTCTTC. Its protein is CASSYPGLDPFF.

This clonotype was found a few times. This chain links TRBV7-9 with TRBJ2-1, with a weak D call TRBD1 (6 bases). The CDR3 totals 17 residues. Trimming removed 5 bases from V and 8 bases from J, with 25 bases in between. Germline CDR1 and CDR2: SEHNR and FQNEAQ (reference sequence). The DNA of the CDR3 is TGTGCCAGCAGCCCCCCCCCACCGGGACAACCAAGGGATGAGCAGTTCTTC. Translation gives CASSPPPPGQPRDEQFF.

About this clonotype: A much larger clone lies one base from this, so it may be a read error. This chain links TRBV2 with TRBJ2-7; tentative D call: TRBD2 (6 bases). Germline V gene lookup returns CDR1 SNHLY and CDR2 FYNNEI. V gave up 2 bases and J gave up 6 bases, with 14 bases separating them. CDR3 length: 14 residues. The CDR3 nucleotides read TGTGCCAGCAGTGAATCTCCGGGAGCGGGCGAGCAGTACTTC. The encoded protein is CASSESPGAGEQYF. Based on the CDR3 plus reference TRBV2 and TRBJ2-7, the full variable domain is EPEVTQTPSHQVTQMGQEVILRCVPISNHLYFYWYRQILGQKVEFLVSFYNNEISEKSEIFDDQFSVERPDGSNFTLKIRSTKLEDSAMYFCASSESPGAGEQYFGPGTRLTVT.

There are many counts of this clonotype. The rearrangement links TRBV7-8 to TRBJ2-7; no clear D. V was cut by 2 bases and J by 6 bases, with 8 bases left in between. Germline lookup yields CDR1 SGHVS and CDR2 FQNEAQ. The length of the CDR3 is 12 residues. CDR3 nucleotide sequence: TGTGCCAGCAGCTTATTACAAGGCGAGCAGTACTTC. Its protein is CASSLLQGEQYF.

At least ten counts were recorded for this clonotype. The V gene is TRBV12-3 or TRBV12-4, the J gene TRBJ2-7, with D possibly TRBD2 on 5 matching bases. The CDR3 is made up of 15 amino acids. Trimming pared 7 bases from V and 4 bases from J, leaving 20 bases between. The CDR3 loop reads CASTPPSTAPYEQYF. The CDR3 DNA sequence: TGTGCCAGCACCCCCCCTAGCACTGCGCCTTACGAGCAGTACTTC.

This clonotype was counted at least ten times. The rearrangement joins TRBV12-3 or TRBV12-4 to TRBJ1-2; 7 bases agree with TRBD1. The CDR3 runs to 14 residues. J gave up 4 bases and V 3 bases, and 5 bases lay outside the gene matches. In nucleotides, the CDR3 is TGTGCCAGCAGTTTTGGGACAGTTTCCTATGGCTACACCTTC. This sequence encodes CASSFGTVSYGYTF.

Ten or more counts support this clonotype. The rearrangement links TRBV24-1 to TRBJ2-2; the match to TRBD2 covers 8 bases. Germline values: CDR1 KGHDR, CDR2 SFDVKD. This CDR3 has 16 amino acids. V lost 0 bases to trimming and J lost 5 bases; unmatched junction nucleotides: 4. The CDR3 DNA sequence: TGTGCCACCAGTGATTTGCTCCCTAGCGGGACCGGGGAGCTGTTTTTT. Its protein product is CATSDLLPSGTGELFF.

At least ten counts were recorded for this clonotype. The chain is built from TRBV18 and TRBJ1-4; no reliable D call. Germline loops: CDR1 KGHSH, CDR2 LQKENI. The germline V and J ends were trimmed by 0 bases and 7 bases, with 9 bases remaining between them. This CDR3 comprises 14 residues. The CDR3 reads CASSPPVGSEKLFF. In DNA form, the CDR3 reads TGTGCCAGCTCACCACCGGTGGGGAGTGAAAAACTGTTTTTT.

Of note for this clonotype: It may be a read error: a sequence one base away is much more abundant. The chain employs TRBV10-2 and TRBJ2-1; TRBD2 matches at 10 bases. With V trimmed by 2 bases and J by 14 bases, 9 bases remained unmatched. In germline, CDR1 is WSHSY, CDR2 SAAADI. This CDR3 has 14 residues. CDR3 bases: TGCGCCAGCAGTGAGACCCCTGGGACTAGCGAGGAGTTCTTC. Amino acid sequence: CASSETPGTSEEFF.

At least ten counts were recorded for this clonotype. The V call is TRBV6-5, the J call TRBJ2-5, with 8 bases fitting TRBD2. The CDR3 is 17 amino acids. CDR1 MNHEY and CDR2 SVGAGI come from the germline V gene. The ends lost 4 bases at V and 3 bases at J; junction bases unmatched: 13. Written as DNA, the CDR3 is TGTGCCAGCAGTTCCGTAGCGGGAAGTACTAGGAAAGAGACCCAGTACTTC. Amino acids: CASSSVAGSTRKETQYF.

A note on this clonotype: With a much larger clone just one base away, this may be a read error. The chain joins TRBV27 to TRBJ2-3, with D hard to call. The CDR3 has 13 amino acids. V lost 2 bases and J 6 bases, leaving 9 bases between the germline ends. CDR1 is MNHEY, CDR2 SMNVEV, per germline (reference sequence). The CDR3 bases are TGTGCCAGCAGTTTAAATATTGGGGATACGCAGTATTTT. It encodes CASSLNIGDTQYF.

This clonotype was seen at least ten times. The chain links TRBV27 to TRBJ2-7; TRBD2 is a possible D gene (6 bases). With 4 bases removed from V and 2 bases from J, the gap between germline ends came to 12 bases. Germline assignment: CDR1 MNHEY and CDR2 SMNVEV (reference sequence). The CDR3 is 14 residues long. The chain's CDR3 is CASSSRLETYEQYF. CDR3 bases: TGTGCCAGCAGTTCTAGACTAGAGACCTACGAGCAGTACTTC.

This clonotype showed up many times. V and J are TRBV20-1 and TRBJ2-7, with D unresolved. The germline V gene has CDR1 DFQATT and CDR2 SNEGSKA (reference sequence). CDR3 length: 13 residues. V was clipped by 0 bases and J by 1 base, with 7 bases between them. The CDR3 DNA follows: TGCAGTGCTAGAGAGATCAGTTCCTACGAGCAGTACTTC. Translation gives CSAREISSYEQYF.

This clonotype was counted many times. V usage is TRBV13 and J usage is TRBJ2-5; D is possibly TRBD1 (6 bases). The CDR3 length is 14 residues. Deletions cut 3 bases from V and 5 bases from J, with 13 bases between. The germline CDR1 and CDR2 sequences are PRHDT and FYEKMQ (reference sequence). Here the CDR3 reads CASSLGNRVETQYF. In DNA, the CDR3 is TGTGCCAGCAGCTTGGGTAACAGGGTGGAGACCCAGTACTTC.